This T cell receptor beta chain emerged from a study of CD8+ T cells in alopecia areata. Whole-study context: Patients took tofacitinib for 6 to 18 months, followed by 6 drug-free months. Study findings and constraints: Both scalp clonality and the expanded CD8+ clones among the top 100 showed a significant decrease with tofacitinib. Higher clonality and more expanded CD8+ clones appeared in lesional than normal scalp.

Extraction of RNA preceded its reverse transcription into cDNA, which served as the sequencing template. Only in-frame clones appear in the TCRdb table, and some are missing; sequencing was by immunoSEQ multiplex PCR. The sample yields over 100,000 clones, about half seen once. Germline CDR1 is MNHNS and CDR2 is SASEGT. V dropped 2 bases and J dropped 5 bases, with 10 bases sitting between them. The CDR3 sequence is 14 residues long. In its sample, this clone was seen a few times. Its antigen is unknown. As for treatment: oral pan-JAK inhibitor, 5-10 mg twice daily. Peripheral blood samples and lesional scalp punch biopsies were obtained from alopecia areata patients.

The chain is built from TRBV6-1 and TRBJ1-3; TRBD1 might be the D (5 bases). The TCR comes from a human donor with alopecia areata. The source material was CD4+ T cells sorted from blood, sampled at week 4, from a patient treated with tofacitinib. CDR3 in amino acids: CASSEIQARNTIYF. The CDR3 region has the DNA TGTGCCAGCAGTGAAATACAGGCTAGAAACACCATATATTTT.